Each of the 27 T cell receptor beta chains below was sequenced from the same sample in a study of T-cell memory formation after mild COVID-19. Via MiXCR, TCRdb re-called the 5' RACE reads, giving one row per CDR3 protein. Among hundreds of thousands of distinct CDR3 sequences listed, about a fifth were seen once. The specimen was PBMCs or a T cell subset sorted from them (not recorded which). The source of these receptors is an adult woman who had mild COVID-19 (a few samples of this study predate the infection). Cell type and time point are not known.

The chain links TRBV5-1 to TRBJ1-5; TRBD1 agrees at 8 bases. Looked up from germline, CDR1 is SGHRS and CDR2 is YFSETQ. J gave up 9 bases and V 4 bases, and 6 bases lay outside the gene matches. The CDR3 contains 13 residues. The CDR3 here is CASSPGTGSPQHF. The DNA for the CDR3 is TGCGCCAGCAGCCCCGGGACAGGTTCGCCCCAGCATTTT.

The chain combines TRBV6-5 with TRBJ2-1, with TRBD2 matching over 8 bases. CDR3 length: 16 residues. Losses at the gene ends were 6 bases for V and 5 bases for J; bases not matched to a gene: 12. Germline V lookup: CDR1 MNHEY, CDR2 SVGAGI. CDR3 nucleotides: TGTGCCAGCAGCTCCAACCGAGCGGGGGCGGACAATGAGCAGTTCTTC. Its protein is CASSSNRAGADNEQFF.

This clonotype was counted a few times. The chain joins TRBV5-6 to TRBJ2-1; TRBD2 aligns across 8 bases. Germline loops: CDR1 SGHDT, CDR2 YYEEEE. Trimming cost V 0 bases and J 6 bases; bases outside gene matches: 8. This CDR3 is built from 16 residues. The CDR3: CASSLVRREGPNEQFF. As DNA, the CDR3 is TGTGCCAGCAGCTTGGTTCGACGGGAGGGCCCCAATGAGCAGTTCTTC.

This chain links TRBV20-1 with TRBJ2-3, with D possibly matching TRBD1 (6 bases). V lost 7 bases, J lost 5 bases, and 16 bases lay in between. There are 13 residues in the CDR3. Germline assignment: CDR1 DFQATT and CDR2 SNEGSKA (reference sequence). The CDR3 loop reads CSVSGAGEDTQYF. CDR3 sequence (DNA): TGCAGTGTTTCAGGGGCTGGCGAAGATACGCAGTATTTT.

The gene calls are TRBV20-1 and TRBJ2-7, with 8 bases aligning to TRBD1. V gave up 4 bases and J gave up 0 bases; unmatched junction bases: 8. Germline values: CDR1 DFQATT, CDR2 SNEGSKA (reference sequence). CDR3 length equals 15 residues. This CDR3 reads CSATLTGDDSYEQYF. The CDR3 region has the DNA TGCAGTGCTACCCTGACAGGGGACGACTCCTACGAGCAGTACTTC.

This clonotype was observed a few times. The chain couples TRBV15 to TRBJ1-1, with a weak D call TRBD1 (5 bases). The germline CDR1 and CDR2 sequences are LNHNV and YYDKDF (reference sequence). CDR3 length: 15 residues. Between the trimmed V and J ends, which lost 3 bases and 0 bases, there was a span of 11 bases. For the CDR3, the DNA is TGTGCCACCAGCAGGCGACAGATGTTGAACACTGAAGCTTTCTTT. It encodes CATSRRQMLNTEAFF.

Only a few counts were recorded for this clonotype. The chain has TRBV7-2 and TRBJ2-5, with TRBD1 matching over 8 bases. CDR1 is SGHTA, CDR2 FQGNSA, per germline. This CDR3 is 17 amino acids long. V lost 0 bases and J lost 5; bases outside the gene matches: 11. The CDR3 nucleotides read TGTGCCAGCAGCTTAGCTACGGACAGGGTTTTAGGGGAGACCCAGTACTTC. Its protein product is CASSLATDRVLGETQYF.

The chain couples TRBV29-1 to TRBJ2-5; 12 bases align to TRBD1. V was clipped by 6 bases and J by 2 bases; unmatched bases: 13. The germline CDR1 and CDR2 sequences are SQVTM and ANQGSEA. The CDR3 runs 17 residues. Here the CDR3 DNA reads TGCAGCGTGGAGGGACAGGGGGCACAGCGGGGACAAGAGACCCAGTACTTC. Its translation: CSVEGQGAQRGQETQYF.

In this sample, this clonotype turned up a few times. This chain uses TRBV29-1 with TRBJ2-2; 8 bases are a match to TRBD1. This CDR3 contains 14 residues. Germline assignment: CDR1 SQVTM and CDR2 ANQGSEA. Germline trimming cut 7 bases from V and 7 bases from J; bases unmatched to any gene: 11. The CDR3 DNA reads as TGCAGCGCGGCGTCGCAGGGGGCTTACGGGGAGCTGTTTTTT. It is translated as CSAASQGAYGELFF.

The table lists this clonotype with a few counts. The rearrangement joins TRBV7-9 to TRBJ1-4; 7 nucleotides match TRBD1. Trimming removed 5 bases from V and 6 bases from J; junction bases left unmatched: 9. The CDR3 has 15 amino acids. From germline, CDR1 is SEHNR and CDR2 FQNEAQ (reference sequence). The CDR3 protein is CASSPEGQWDEKLFF. Written as DNA, the CDR3 is TGTGCCAGCAGCCCGGAGGGACAGTGGGATGAAAAACTGTTTTTT.

This clonotype came up a few times. In DNA, the CDR3 is TGCAGTGCTAGAGGAAGGGCAGGGCAAACCGGGGAGCTGTTTTTT. It translates to CSARGRAGQTGELFF. The chain uses TRBV20-1 and TRBJ2-2; D is possibly TRBD1 (5 bases). Germline V gene data show CDR1 as DFQATT and CDR2 as SNEGSKA (reference sequence). The CDR3 runs to 15 residues. Trimming removed 1 base from V and 5 bases from J, with 14 bases in between.

A few counts support this clonotype. This chain links TRBV12-3 or TRBV12-4 with TRBJ2-3; perhaps TRBD2 as D (7 bases). This CDR3 region has 13 residues. The ends were cut back, 11 bases at V and 6 bases at J, with 18 bases in the middle. The CDR3, as DNA: TGTGCCGGACGTCCGGGGGGCTCGGATACGCAGTATTTT. Protein: CAGRPGGSDTQYF.

The V and J genes are TRBV4-1 and TRBJ2-2; D tentatively fits TRBD1 or TRBD2 (6 bases each). The CDR3 covers 15 residues. V dropped 1 base and J dropped 4 bases, with 10 bases sitting between them. Germline V CDR1 and CDR2: MGHRA, YSYEKL. In nucleotides, the CDR3 is TGCGCCAGCAGCCAAGTGGAGGGGGGCACCGGGGAGCTGTTTTTT. It specifies CASSQVEGGTGELFF.

This clonotype was seen only once. The rearrangement uses TRBV24-1 and TRBJ2-1; D not certain. Trimming removed 9 bases from V and 5 bases from J, with 7 bases in between. The CDR3 extends over 11 amino acids. Germline lookup yields CDR1 KGHDR and CDR2 SFDVKD. The CDR3: CATWENNEQFF. CDR3 DNA sequence: TGTGCCACCTGGGAAAACAATGAGCAGTTCTTC.

This clonotype was seen repeatedly, ten times or more. The rearrangement links TRBV5-1 to TRBJ2-1, with a weak D call TRBD2 (7 bases). The CDR3 totals 16 residues. Germline values: CDR1 SGHRS, CDR2 YFSETQ. V lost 5 bases and J 7 bases, leaving 22 bases between the germline ends. In DNA, the CDR3 is TGCGCCAGCAGTCCCCGAGGGGGGGGATCATCAAATGAGCAGTTCTTC. Protein product: CASSPRGGGSSNEQFF.

The table lists this clonotype with a few counts. V gene TRBV7-8 combines with J gene TRBJ2-7; 7 nucleotides agree with TRBD2. Germline V lookup: CDR1 SGHVS, CDR2 FQNEAQ. V lost 6 bases, J lost 2 bases, and 4 bases stayed unmatched. The CDR3 runs to 13 residues. CDR3 nucleotides: TGTGCCAGCAGGGTGGGGGGGACCTACGAGCAGTACTTC. Translation: CASRVGGTYEQYF.

In its sample, this clonotype was seen many times. This chain links TRBV5-1 with TRBJ2-1, with D unclear. This CDR3 contains 14 residues. V lost 5 bases and J 0 bases, leaving 9 bases between the germline ends. CDR1 SGHRS and CDR2 YFSETQ come from the germline V gene. CDR3 protein: CASRGTSSYNEQFF. CDR3 nucleotide sequence: TGCGCCAGCAGGGGTACGAGCTCCTACAATGAGCAGTTCTTC.

In its sample, this clonotype was seen a few times. This sequence joins TRBV10-3 and TRBJ2-3, with 10 bases aligning to TRBD2. CDR3 length: 19 residues. The germline CDR1 and CDR2 sequences are ENHRY and SYGVKD. V shed 2 bases, J shed 3 bases, and the junction held 14 bases outside the gene matches. This CDR3 is CAISERATIAGGNTDTQYF. The CDR3 coding sequence is TGTGCCATCAGTGAGCGGGCAACGATAGCGGGGGGAAATACAGATACGCAGTATTTT.

In this sample, this clonotype turned up a few times. This chain uses TRBV9 with TRBJ2-7; 7 bases are a match to TRBD2. Per germline, CDR1 SGDLS and CDR2 YYNGEE. The CDR3 is 15 amino acids. Trimming cost V 0 bases and J 3 bases; bases outside gene matches: 6. This chain's CDR3 is CASSVEGGVGYEQYF. CDR3 nucleotides: TGTGCCAGCAGCGTAGAGGGAGGGGTAGGCTACGAGCAGTACTTC. Complete variable domain (other parts from reference TRBV9 and TRBJ2-7): DSGVTQTPKHLITATGQRVTLRCSPRSGDLSVYWYQQSLDQGLQFLIQYYNGEERAKGNILERFSAQQFPDLHSELNLSSLELGDSALYFCASSVEGGVGYEQYFGPGTRLTVT.

This clonotype turned up a few times. The chain uses TRBV5-1 and TRBJ2-7, with D possibly TRBD2 on 6 matching bases. The CDR3 loop spans 11 amino acids. Germline V gene sequence: CDR1 SGHRS, CDR2 YFSETQ. Deletions cut 9 bases from V and 6 bases from J, with 13 bases between. This chain's CDR3 is CATSSGLEQYF. The CDR3, as DNA: TGCGCCACCTCCAGCGGGCTCGAGCAGTACTTC.

The chain's CDR3 is CASSLTPGLAGSTDTQYF. CDR3 nucleotide sequence: TGTGCCAGCAGCTTAACCCCGGGACTAGCGGGATCCACAGATACGCAGTATTTT. J is TRBJ2-3 and V is TRBV7-3; 13 bases map to TRBD2. Trimming took 0 bases from V and 2 from J; bases not matched to a gene: 5. Germline-derived CDR1 and CDR2 are SGHTA and FQGTGA. CDR3 length: 18 residues.

The rearrangement joins TRBV3-1 to TRBJ2-5, with TRBD2 matching 10 bases. The junction had 10 bases not matched to a gene; V was cut back by 4 bases and J by 11 bases. The germline gives CDR1 LGHDT, CDR2 YNNKEL (reference sequence). The CDR3 length is 14 residues. Here the CDR3 DNA reads TGTGCCAGCAGCCCTCCATCTAGCGGGGGAACTCAGTACTTC. Translation: CASSPPSSGGTQYF.

The chain uses TRBV5-1 and TRBJ2-5, with D perhaps TRBD1 (6 bases). This CDR3 is built from 14 residues. Germline V gives CDR1 SGHRS, CDR2 YFSETQ. The V and J ends lost 5 bases and 0 bases respectively, with 11 bases between them. CDR3 residues: CASRGQEYQETQYF. The CDR3 DNA reads TGCGCCAGCAGGGGACAAGAGTACCAAGAGACCCAGTACTTC.

This clonotype was seen a handful of times. This sequence joins TRBV5-1 and TRBJ2-1; 10 nucleotides agree with TRBD2. The CDR3 runs to 18 residues. Trimming cost V 0 bases and J 5 bases; bases outside gene matches: 11. Germline V gene data show CDR1 as SGHRS and CDR2 as YFSETQ. CDR3 nucleotides: TGCGCCAGCAGCTTGGGCCTCAGGCTAGCGGGAGAGAACAATGAGCAGTTCTTC. Encoded protein: CASSLGLRLAGENNEQFF.

The sample holds many counts of this clonotype. The J gene is TRBJ2-3, the V gene TRBV20-1, with D unclear. V lost 6 bases to trimming and J lost 2 bases, with 15 bases between them. CDR3 length: 14 residues. Germline V CDR1 and CDR2: DFQATT, SNEGSKA (reference sequence). The CDR3 sequence: CSAYGSSATDTQYF. CDR3 bases: TGCAGTGCCTATGGATCCTCGGCCACAGATACGCAGTATTTT.

This sequence joins TRBV20-1 and TRBJ1-2; tentative D call: TRBD1 (5 bases). Germline CDR1 is DFQATT and CDR2 is SNEGSKA (reference sequence). V lost 0 bases and J lost 4, with 12 bases in between. This CDR3 comprises 14 residues. The CDR3 here is CSARDRETVYGYTF. CDR3 DNA: TGCAGTGCTAGAGATCGGGAGACAGTCTATGGCTACACCTTC.

J is TRBJ2-1 and V is TRBV10-3; 9 nucleotides match TRBD2. Trimming removed 8 bases from V and 9 bases from J; junction bases left unmatched: 8. The CDR3 covers 13 residues. CDR1 and CDR2 from the germline V gene are ENHRY and SYGVKD. The CDR3 region has the DNA TGTGCCATCGCCGGGACTAGCAGCGGTGAGCAGTTCTTC. It specifies CAIAGTSSGEQFF.